Described below is a single T cell receptor beta chain sequence and its context. No antigen is known for it. The data are from a study of somatic mutations in cytotoxic T cells in rheumatoid arthritis. Clones were sequenced by immunoSEQ multiplex PCR, and TCRdb holds only the in-frame ones, with some missing. The sample shows approximately 5,300 clones, around 87% of them seen only once. The V end was cut by 4 bases, the J end by 4 bases, with 20 bases between. The germline gives CDR1 SGHVS, CDR2 FNYEAQ. The CDR3 covers 17 residues. Study findings and constraints: Antigens recognized by the expanded CD8+ clones were unknown. A single CD8+ clone exceeded 20% of CD8+ cells in about an eighth of the 65 patients.

The genes are TRBV7-6 and TRBJ2-1; the D gene is possibly TRBD1 (5 bases). What was sequenced was CD8+ T cells sorted from blood. This sequence originates from a woman aged 50 to 60 with rheumatoid arthritis. CDR3 sequence (DNA): TGTGCCAGCAGCTCTACGTGGGGCGCGTTTGGTTACAATGAGCAGTTCTTC. Its translation: CASSSTWGAFGYNEQFF. Using reference TRBV7-6 and TRBJ2-1 for the parts outside the CDR3, the full variable domain is GAGVSQSPRYKVTKRGQDVALRCDPISGHVSLYWYRQALGQGPEFLTYFNYEAQQDKSGLPNDRFSAERPEGSISTLTIQRTEQRDSAMYRCASSSTWGAFGYNEQFFGPGTRLTVL.